These 20 T cell receptor beta chains were all obtained from the same sample, sequenced in a study of tissue T cells after allogeneic stem cell transplantation. Time point of the sample: mouse harvest day 14 after allogeneic transplant. Each mouse received 10^7 T-cell-depleted marrow cells plus 10^6 splenic CD5+ T cells by tail vein. This table comes from immunoSEQ multiplex PCR, and its TCRdb copy is limited to in-frame clones, with some not included. The sample yields about 2,100 clones, roughly 50% seen once. Sequenced material: liver tissue. The receptors come from a female BALB/c mouse given C57BL/6 T cells with graft-versus-host disease after an allogeneic hematopoietic cell transplant.

Details on this clone: Germline and genes: mouse. The CDR3 end falls 1 residue outside the read, so it is completed with the germline J gene. This chain joins TRBV31 and TRBJ1-6, with D unclear. TRBJ1-6 belongs to the ORF category, with a function that is uncertain. Germline V gene sequence: CDR1 GKSSPN, CDR2 SITVG. The CDR3 is 12 amino acids. Trimming cost V 3 bases and J 4 bases, with 4 bases left between them. The CDR3 bases that were read are TGTGCCTGGAGCCGATATAATTCGCCCCTCTAC. This translates into CAWSRYNSPLY. The entire CDR3 is CAWSRYNSPLYF.

Note on this clone: Each gene name is a mouse one. The read gets to within 1 residue of the CDR3 end, and the germline J gene fills in the rest. V gene TRBV13-2 combines with J gene TRBJ2-2, with TRBD1 as a possible D gene (6 bases). V was pared by 5 bases and J by 1 base, with 6 bases between. The CDR3 consists of 13 residues. Germline values: CDR1 NNHNN, CDR2 SYGAGS (reference sequence). CDR3 DNA (partial): TGTGCCAGCGGGGACAGAAACACCGGGCAGCTCTAC. This translates into CASGDRNTGQLY. The full CDR3 sequence reads CASGDRNTGQLYF.

As to this clone: The genes and germline here are from mouse. The read ends 1 residue shy of where the CDR3 ends; the end is completed using the germline J gene. This chain uses TRBV12-1 with TRBJ2-7; 9 bases are a match to TRBD2. CDR1 and CDR2 (germline): SGHSN, HYEKVE. The CDR3 loop spans 14 amino acids. V shed 4 bases, J shed 3 bases, and the junction held 6 bases outside the gene matches. The part of the CDR3 DNA that was read is TGTGCCAGCTCCCCTCTGGGGGGGGGCTATGAACAGTAC. This encodes CASSPLGGGYEQY. The complete CDR3 protein is CASSPLGGGYEQYF.

This clone has just a few counts. Mouse gene names apply. The read ends 1 residue early relative to the CDR3; the germline J gene fills the gap. This chain links TRBV26 with TRBJ2-7; 12 bases are a match to TRBD2. This CDR3 has 14 amino acids. The germline V gene encodes CDR1 KGHPV and CDR2 FQNQEV (reference sequence). Trimming at V came to 4 bases and at J to 6 bases, leaving 4 bases not matched to a gene. CDR3: CASSQDWGGVEQYF. The covered CDR3 bases are TGTGCCAGCAGTCAAGACTGGGGGGGCGTTGAACAGTAC. Full variable domain (rest looked up from reference TRBV26 and TRBJ2-7): NSKVIQTPRYLVKGQGQKAKMRCIPEKGHPVVFWYQQNKNNEFKFLINFQNQEVLQQIDMTEKRFSAECPSNSPCSLEIQSSEAGDSALYLCASSQDWGGVEQYFGPGTRLTVL.

This clone was counted only a few times. These gene names are mouse names. The read finishes 1 residue shy of the CDR3 end, and the germline J gene is used to complete it. The V call is TRBV26, the J call TRBJ1-2; D might be TRBD1 (5 bases). CDR3 length: 14 residues. Germline V gene lookup returns CDR1 KGHPV and CDR2 FQNQEV (reference sequence). Trimming took 2 bases from V and 0 from J, leaving 7 bases between them. The sequenced CDR3 bases are TGTGCCAGCAGTCTGCAGGGTGCAAACTCCGACTACACC. Encoded protein: CASSLQGANSDYT. The whole CDR3 protein is CASSLQGANSDYTF.

Worth noting for this clone: Genes here carry mouse names. The sequenced fragment ends 1 residue before the CDR3 boundary, so the rest is inferred from the germline J gene. The chain combines TRBV4 with TRBJ2-3; the match to TRBD2 covers 10 bases. V shed 4 bases and J 6 bases; nucleotides not matched to a gene: 4. The CDR3 sequence is 14 residues long. The V gene's germline CDR1 is LGHDT and CDR2 YNNKQL (reference sequence). The covered CDR3 bases are TGTGCCAGCAGCTTCTGGGGGGGCGCGGAAACGCTGTAT. Translation: CASSFWGGAETLY. The full CDR3 protein reads CASSFWGGAETLYF.

A remark on this clone: The genes and germline here are from mouse. The sample carries other DNA sequences with the same CDR3. The CDR3 sequence is CASSQAGTGRDTQYF. The CDR3 DNA, read in part, is TGTGCCAGCAGCCAAGCTGGGACAGGGAGGGACACCCAGTAC. This sequence joins TRBV2 and TRBJ2-5; 9 nucleotides agree with TRBD1. The sequenced fragment ends 1 residue before the CDR3 boundary, so the rest is inferred from the germline J gene. Trimming at V came to 1 base and at J to 6 bases, leaving 5 bases not matched to a gene. From germline, CDR1 is LGHNA and CDR2 YSYQKL. The CDR3 sequence is 15 residues long.

Worth noting for this clone: The germline and genes are mouse ones. The read gets to within 1 residue of the CDR3 end, and the germline J gene fills in the rest. The chain is built from TRBV16 and TRBJ2-7, with TRBD2 identical over 8 bases. Trimming removed 1 base from V and 7 bases from J; junction bases left unmatched: 0. Germline CDR1 SGHSA, CDR2 FRNQAP. This CDR3 is 12 amino acids long. The CDR3 sequence: CASSLGGGEQYF. CDR3 bases read: TGTGCAAGCAGCTTAGGGGGGGGCGAACAGTAC.

A word on this clone: Gene names refer to mouse genes. The read finishes 1 residue shy of the CDR3 end, and the germline J gene is used to complete it. The chain recombines TRBV26 with TRBJ1-2; D is uncertain. CDR3 length equals 12 residues. V gave up 2 bases and J gave up 0 bases, with 1 base separating them. Germline V gene sequence: CDR1 KGHPV, CDR2 FQNQEV (reference sequence). This chain's CDR3 is CASSLTNSDYTF. The DNA read from the CDR3 is TGTGCCAGCAGTCTGACAAACTCCGACTACACC.

This clone was recorded a few times. Any gene name here is a mouse gene name. The CDR3 is cut off 1 residue early in the read; its end comes from the germline J gene. This chain links TRBV13-1 with TRBJ2-2, with no clear D. The CDR3 totals 12 residues. Trimming stripped 2 bases from V and 3 bases from J, with 2 bases between. Germline CDR1 is NSHNY and CDR2 is SYGAGN. The sequenced CDR3 bases are TGTGCCAGCAGTGAATACACCGGGCAGCTCTAC. Amino acids: CASSEYTGQLY. The CDR3 reads in full as CASSEYTGQLYF.

As concerns this clone: Gene labels here are mouse ones. The CDR3 end lies 1 residue beyond the end of the read and is filled in from the germline J gene. The chain has TRBV13-2 and TRBJ2-3; either TRBD1 or TRBD2 may fit D (5 bases each). Germline CDR1 and CDR2: NNHNN and SYGAGS (reference sequence). Between the trimmed V and J ends, which lost 1 base and 1 base, there was a span of 7 bases. The CDR3 consists of 14 residues. Partial CDR3 DNA: TGTGCCAGCGGTGATCTGGGACGTGCAGAAACGCTGTAT. Protein: CASGDLGRAETLY. The whole CDR3 protein reads CASGDLGRAETLYF.

A remark on this clone: The germline and genes are mouse ones. The read ends 1 residue early relative to the CDR3; the germline J gene fills the gap. The chain joins TRBV19 to TRBJ2-5; D unclear. Trimming shortened V by 0 bases and J by 2 bases, and 7 bases separated the two germline ends. Germline CDR1 FNHDT, CDR2 SITEND (reference sequence). The CDR3 spans 14 residues. This CDR3 is CASSIGGGQDTQYF. The sequenced CDR3 bases are TGTGCCAGCAGTATAGGGGGAGGCCAAGACACCCAGTAC.

Details on this clone: Mouse germline and gene names are used. The observed sequence ends 1 residue before the CDR3 terminus, with the missing tail filled in from the germline J gene. The chain carries TRBV26 and TRBJ2-4; D is tentatively TRBD1 or TRBD2 (5 bases each). The V end was cut by 6 bases, the J end by 5 bases, with 9 bases between. This CDR3 is built from 12 residues. Germline CDR1 KGHPV, CDR2 FQNQEV (reference sequence). The CDR3 loop reads CASSRDVNTLYF. The part of the CDR3 DNA that was read is TGTGCCAGCAGCCGGGACGTAAACACCTTGTAC. Using reference TRBV26 and TRBJ2-4 for the parts outside the CDR3, the full variable domain is NSKVIQTPRYLVKGQGQKAKMRCIPEKGHPVVFWYQQNKNNEFKFLINFQNQEVLQQIDMTEKRFSAECPSNSPCSLEIQSSEAGDSALYLCASSRDVNTLYFGAGTRLSVL.

To note about this clone: Gene names denote mouse genes. Coverage ceases 1 residue before the CDR3 finishes, and the germline J gene fills in the end. V gene TRBV13-3 combines with J gene TRBJ1-1; weak D call: TRBD1 (5 bases). Per germline, CDR1 NNHDY and CDR2 SYVADS. The ends were cut back, 3 bases at V and 1 base at J, with 10 bases in the middle. This CDR3 has 14 amino acids. CDR3 sequence: CASSAWRGNTEVFF. The DNA read from the CDR3 is TGTGCCAGCAGTGCCTGGAGGGGAAACACAGAAGTCTTC.

Concerning this clone itself: Gene labels here are mouse ones. The sequenced fragment ends 1 residue before the CDR3 boundary, so the rest is inferred from the germline J gene. V usage is TRBV4 and J usage is TRBJ1-4, with a possible D match to TRBD1 (5 bases). This CDR3 spans 14 amino acids. CDR1 and CDR2 from the germline V gene are LGHDT and YNNKQL (reference sequence). Trimming took off 3 bases at V and 3 bases at J, with 8 bases between the two ends. The CDR3 is CASSYRDANERLFF. CDR3 DNA (partial): TGTGCCAGCAGCTACAGGGACGCCAACGAAAGATTATTT.

Comment on this clone: Here the gene names and germline are mouse. The CDR3 end is not reached by the read, which stops 1 residue before it; the germline J gene fills it in. This chain uses TRBV5 with TRBJ2-1; 9 positions agree with TRBD2. The V gene end was trimmed by 3 bases and the J gene end by 5 bases; junction bases not matched to a gene: 2. The CDR3 length is 14 residues. Germline V gene lookup returns CDR1 LGHNA and CDR2 YNLKQL (reference sequence). The part of the CDR3 DNA that was read is TGTGCCAGCAGCCAGCGACTGGGGGATGCTGAGCAGTTC. It specifies CASSQRLGDAEQF. The CDR3, in full, reads CASSQRLGDAEQFF.

Details on this clone: Genes and germline are mouse. Coverage ceases 1 residue before the CDR3 finishes, and the germline J gene fills in the end. This chain uses TRBV20 with TRBJ2-1; 8 bases fit TRBD2. Germline V gene sequence: CDR1 GFQATS, CDR2 STVNSAI. With V trimmed by 2 bases and J by 4 bases, 1 base remained unmatched. This CDR3 contains 13 residues. CDR3 in amino acids: CGARNWGYAEQFF. Partial CDR3 DNA: TGTGGTGCTAGGAACTGGGGGTATGCTGAGCAGTTC. Full variable domain (missing parts from reference TRBV20 and TRBJ2-1): GALVYQYPRRTICKSGTSMRMECQAVGFQATSVAWYRQSPQKTFELIALSTVNSAIKYEQNFTQEKFPISHPNLSFSSMTVLNAYLEDRGLYLCGARNWGYAEQFFGPGTRLTVL.

For this clone: Gene names and germline refer to mouse. The DNA ends 1 residue before the CDR3 does, and the rest of the CDR3 is filled in from the germline J gene. J is TRBJ2-1 and V is TRBV3, with 7 positions matching TRBD2. V shed 2 bases, J shed 4 bases, and the junction held 2 bases outside the gene matches. The germline V gene has CDR1 SNHLY and CDR2 FYNGKV (reference sequence). The CDR3 spans 14 residues. The CDR3 loop reads CASSLIWGYAEQFF. Partial CDR3 DNA: TGTGCCAGCAGCTTAATCTGGGGGTATGCTGAGCAGTTC.

Concerning this clone: Gene names and germline match the mouse. The read falls 1 residue short of the CDR3 end, and the missing part is taken from the germline J gene. This chain links TRBV19 with TRBJ2-3, with TRBD2 matching 11 bases. Germline assignment: CDR1 FNHDT and CDR2 SITEND (reference sequence). V was clipped by 10 bases and J by 3 bases; unmatched bases: 4. The CDR3 covers 13 residues. The DNA read from the CDR3 is TGTGCCGCGACTGGGGGGGGAGCAGAAACGCTGTAT. Amino acids: CAATGGGAETLY. The whole CDR3 region reads CAATGGGAETLYF.

Comment on this clone: Mouse gene names apply. The read ends 1 residue early relative to the CDR3; the germline J gene fills the gap. The chain has TRBV1 and TRBJ1-5; no clear D. This CDR3 contains 15 residues. The V end lost 0 bases, the J end lost 0 bases, and 6 bases lay between the germline ends. The germline V gene has CDR1 NSQYPW and CDR2 LRSPGD (reference sequence). CDR3 residues: CTCSADPGNNQAPLF. The covered CDR3 bases are TGCACCTGCAGTGCAGATCCGGGTAACAACCAGGCTCCGCTT.